This T cell receptor (beta chain) was obtained from a study of blood T cell repertoires in COVID-19. Study summary: Sample material is recorded as cDNA or gDNA derived from T cells, B-cell-depleted T cells, or PBMCs.

The repertoire was sequenced with immunoSEQ multiplex PCR; TCRdb's copy has only in-frame clones and lacks some. The data show 200,000 to 250,000 clones, about 94% seen once. The CDR3 covers 15 residues. The germline V gene encodes CDR1 SNHLY and CDR2 FYNNEI. V lost 4 bases and J lost 6; bases outside the gene matches: 9. What was sequenced was peripheral blood. The rearrangement uses TRBV2 and TRBJ1-5; 7 positions agree with TRBD1. This receptor was taken from a man aged 55 to 70 with COVID-19, enrolled during active disease. The CDR3 DNA follows: TGTGCCAGCAGTGGGGATCCAGGGGGAGGTCAGCCCCAGCATTTT. Translation gives CASSGDPGGGQPQHF.